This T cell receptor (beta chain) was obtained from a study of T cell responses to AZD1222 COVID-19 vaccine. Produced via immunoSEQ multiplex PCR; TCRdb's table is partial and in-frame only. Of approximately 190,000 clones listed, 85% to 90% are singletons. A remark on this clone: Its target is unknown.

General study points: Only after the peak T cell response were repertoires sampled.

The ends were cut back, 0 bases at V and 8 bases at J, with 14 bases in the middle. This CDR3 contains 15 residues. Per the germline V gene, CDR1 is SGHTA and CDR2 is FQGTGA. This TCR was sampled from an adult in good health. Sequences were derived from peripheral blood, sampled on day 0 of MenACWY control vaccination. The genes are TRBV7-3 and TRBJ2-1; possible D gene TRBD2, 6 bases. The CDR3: CASSLTARRVDEQFF. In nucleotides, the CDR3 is TGTGCCAGCAGCTTAACGGCTAGGAGGGTCGATGAGCAGTTCTTC.